Below, 8 T cell receptor beta chains from the same sample are listed, as sequenced in a study of cytomegalovirus exposure and HLA in healthy donors (dated 2017 in TCRdb). The library was prepared using the immunoSEQ multiplex PCR assay. The table was pulled from immuneACCESS by TCRdb, which kept in-frame rearrangements only. Such tables lose some clones; where checked, under half of the loss comes from unresolved V genes, and the rest has no known cause. This sample has about 200,000 clones in its table, and roughly 86% of those were observed once. Roughly 1.5% of the sample rests with the top ten. Sequencing was carried out using PBMCs. The receptors were sampled from a woman aged 18-29 years in good health and CMV-seronegative.

The chain employs TRBV6-5 and TRBJ1-1; 10 bases are a match to TRBD1. V dropped 4 bases and J dropped 4; count of bases not matched to a gene: 3. Germline CDR1 reads MNHEY; CDR2 reads SVGAGI. The CDR3 totals 14 residues. The CDR3 sequence: CASSSWTGGTEAFF. DNA of the CDR3: TGTGCCAGCAGTTCGTGGACAGGGGGCACTGAAGCTTTCTTT.

This sequence joins TRBV4-2 and TRBJ2-7, with 10 bases that match TRBD2. V shed 1 base and J 6 bases; nucleotides not matched to a gene: 6. Germline CDR1 is LGHNA and CDR2 is YNFKEQ. The CDR3 is 15 residues long. In DNA form, the CDR3 reads TGTGCCAGCAGCCAAGTTTCTAGCGGGAGTCGCGAGCAGTACTTC. Residues: CASSQVSSGSREQYF.

As concerns this clone: This sample includes further DNA sequences coding for the same CDR3. The chain is built from TRBV27 and TRBJ1-4; tentative D call: TRBD1 (6 bases). Trimming shortened V by 3 bases and J by 5 bases, and 7 bases separated the two germline ends. Germline V gives CDR1 MNHEY, CDR2 SMNVEV (reference sequence). The CDR3 runs 13 residues. CDR3 DNA sequence: TGTGCCAGCAGTTTCCAGGGGAATGAAAAACTGTTTTTT. Protein product: CASSFQGNEKLFF.

This chain connects TRBV4-1 to TRBJ2-5; D is possibly TRBD2 (5 bases). CDR1 and CDR2 from the germline V gene are MGHRA and YSYEKL. This CDR3 has 15 amino acids. Trimming took off 2 bases at V and 1 base at J, with 11 bases between the two ends. CDR3 protein: CASSQSTEGQETQYF. CDR3 nucleotide sequence: TGCGCCAGCAGCCAATCCACAGAGGGCCAAGAGACCCAGTACTTC.

The genes are TRBV4-1 and TRBJ2-7; the D gene is possibly TRBD2 (5 bases). The CDR3 runs to 15 residues. The ends were cut back, 4 bases at V and 4 bases at J, with 17 bases in the middle. Germline CDR1 MGHRA, CDR2 YSYEKL. CDR3 in DNA: TGCGCCAGCAGCCGGTTAGCTTCCGGGGAGTACGAGCAGTACTTC. Protein sequence: CASSRLASGEYEQYF.

The chain couples TRBV9 to TRBJ2-7, with 16 bases identical to TRBD2. Unmatched junction bases numbered 8, after V lost 5 bases and J lost 0 bases. The CDR3 has 18 residues. Germline V gene sequence: CDR1 SGDLS, CDR2 YYNGEE. This CDR3 reads CASSRGLAGGTSSYEQYF. The CDR3 DNA follows: TGTGCCAGCAGTCGGGGACTAGCGGGAGGGACTAGCTCCTACGAGCAGTACTTC.

The chain uses TRBV5-1 and TRBJ2-1, with D unclear. In germline, CDR1 is SGHRS, CDR2 YFSETQ. V was trimmed by 0 bases and J by 0 bases, leaving 7 bases between them. This CDR3 is built from 15 residues. In DNA form, the CDR3 reads TGCGCCAGCAGCTTGGGACTTGACTCCTACAATGAGCAGTTCTTC. As protein: CASSLGLDSYNEQFF.

This chain uses TRBV2 with TRBJ1-5, with D tentatively TRBD1 (6 bases). V lost 5 bases, J lost 6 bases, and 8 bases lay in between. The CDR3 consists of 12 residues. The germline V gene encodes CDR1 SNHLY and CDR2 FYNNEI. The CDR3 nucleotides are TGTGCCAGCAGTACAGGGCCTCAGCCCCAGCATTTT. It codes for CASSTGPQPQHF.